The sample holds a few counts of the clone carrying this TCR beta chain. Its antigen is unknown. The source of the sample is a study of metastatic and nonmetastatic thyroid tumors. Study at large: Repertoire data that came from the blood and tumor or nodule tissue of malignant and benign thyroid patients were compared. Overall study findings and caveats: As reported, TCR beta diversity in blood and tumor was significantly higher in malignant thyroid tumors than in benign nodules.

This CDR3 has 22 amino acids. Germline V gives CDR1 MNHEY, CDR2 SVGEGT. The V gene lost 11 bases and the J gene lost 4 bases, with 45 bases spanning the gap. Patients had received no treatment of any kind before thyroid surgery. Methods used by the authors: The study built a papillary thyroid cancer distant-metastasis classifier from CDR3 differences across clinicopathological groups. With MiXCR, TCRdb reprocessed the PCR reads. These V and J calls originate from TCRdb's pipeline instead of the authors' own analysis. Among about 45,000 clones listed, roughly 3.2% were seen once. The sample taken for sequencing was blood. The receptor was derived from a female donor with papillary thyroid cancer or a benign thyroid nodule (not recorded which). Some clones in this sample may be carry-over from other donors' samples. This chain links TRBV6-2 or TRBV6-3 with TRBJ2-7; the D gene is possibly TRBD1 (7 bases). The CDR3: CAPHGSWFPGEAQGDPFYEQYF. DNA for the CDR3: TGTGCCCCGCATGGGTCCTGGTTTCCGGGGGAGGCGCAGGGGGACCCCTTTTACGAGCAGTACTTC.